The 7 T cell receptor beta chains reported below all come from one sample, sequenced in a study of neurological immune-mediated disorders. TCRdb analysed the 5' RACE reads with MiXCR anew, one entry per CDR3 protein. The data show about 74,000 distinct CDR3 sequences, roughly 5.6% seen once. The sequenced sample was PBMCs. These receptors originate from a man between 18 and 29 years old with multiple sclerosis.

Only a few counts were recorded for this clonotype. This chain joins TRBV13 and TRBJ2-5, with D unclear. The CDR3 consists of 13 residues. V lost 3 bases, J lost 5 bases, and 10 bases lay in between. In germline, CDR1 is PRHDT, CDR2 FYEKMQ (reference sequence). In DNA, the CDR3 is TGTGCCAGCAGCTTCAAGGGCGATGAGACCCAGTACTTC. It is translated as CASSFKGDETQYF.

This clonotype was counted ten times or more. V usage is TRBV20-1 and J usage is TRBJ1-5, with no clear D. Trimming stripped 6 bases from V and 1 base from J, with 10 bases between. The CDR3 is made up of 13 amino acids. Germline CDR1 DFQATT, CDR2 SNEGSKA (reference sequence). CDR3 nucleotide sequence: TGCAGTGCCAACCTTGGGAGCAATCAGCCCCAGCATTTT. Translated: CSANLGSNQPQHF.

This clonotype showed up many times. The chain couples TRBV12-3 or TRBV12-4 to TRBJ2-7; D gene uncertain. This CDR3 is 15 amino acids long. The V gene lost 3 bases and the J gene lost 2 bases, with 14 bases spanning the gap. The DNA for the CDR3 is TGTGCCAGCAGTTTGGAAGGGCGTTCTGCCTACGAGCAGTACTTC. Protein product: CASSLEGRSAYEQYF.

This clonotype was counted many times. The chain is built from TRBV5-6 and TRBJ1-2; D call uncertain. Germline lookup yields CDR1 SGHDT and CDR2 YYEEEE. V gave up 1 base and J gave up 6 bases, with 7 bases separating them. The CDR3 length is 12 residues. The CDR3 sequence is CASSLSRDGYTF. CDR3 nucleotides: TGTGCCAGCAGCTTGTCAAGGGATGGCTACACCTTC.

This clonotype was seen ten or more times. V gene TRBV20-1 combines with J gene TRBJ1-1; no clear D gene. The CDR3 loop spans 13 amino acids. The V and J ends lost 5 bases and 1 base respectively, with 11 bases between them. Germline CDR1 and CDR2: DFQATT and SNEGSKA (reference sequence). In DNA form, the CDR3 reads TGCAGTGCTCTACTGACACGGAACACTGAAGCTTTCTTT. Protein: CSALLTRNTEAFF.

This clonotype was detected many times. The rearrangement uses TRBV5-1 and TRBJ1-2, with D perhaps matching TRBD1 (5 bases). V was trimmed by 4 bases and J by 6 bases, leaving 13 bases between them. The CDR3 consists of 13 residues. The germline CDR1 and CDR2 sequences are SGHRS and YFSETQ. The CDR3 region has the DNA TGCGCCAGCAGCATAGACGACAGCAATGGCTACACCTTC. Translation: CASSIDDSNGYTF.

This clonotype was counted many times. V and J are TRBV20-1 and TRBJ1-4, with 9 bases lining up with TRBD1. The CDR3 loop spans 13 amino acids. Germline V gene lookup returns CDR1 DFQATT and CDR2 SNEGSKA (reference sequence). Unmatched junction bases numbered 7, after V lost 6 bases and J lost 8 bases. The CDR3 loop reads CSAPDRGKEKLFF. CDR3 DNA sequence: TGCAGTGCCCCGGACAGGGGAAAGGAAAAACTGTTTTTT.